This T cell receptor beta chain was documented in a study of cytomegalovirus exposure and HLA in healthy donors. Vbeta (60) and Jbeta (13) primers were used in the PCR. Produced via immunoSEQ multiplex PCR; TCRdb's table is partial and in-frame only. The table lists 180,000 or so clones, about four fifths of them singletons, with about 3% in the top ten. Turning to this clone: Its target is not known.

Healthy bone marrow donors formed the donor group. Each donor was nominally healthy when sampled (though unrecorded immune exposures were likely). CDR3 length: 15 amino acids. Germline loops: CDR1 MGHRA, CDR2 YSYEKL. V was shortened by 0 bases and J by 3 bases, with 12 bases between the two germline ends. General study findings and limits: The study put some 150 TCR beta chains on its list as cytomegalovirus-associated.

V and J are TRBV4-1 and TRBJ2-7, with D unclear. The sequence came from a female donor in good health and CMV-seronegative. Sequences were obtained from PBMCs. Written as DNA, the CDR3 is TGCGCCAGCAGCCAAGATCCCGAGACTCACTACGAGCAGTACTTC. This sequence encodes CASSQDPETHYEQYF.